Listed below are T cell receptor beta chains from one sample, sequenced in a study of response to subunit inactivated influenza vaccine. A single record per CDR3 protein comes from TCRdb applying MiXCR to the RT-PCR reads. Of some 850,000 distinct CDR3 sequences listed, approximately 17% are singletons. Here the sequenced sample was PBMCs from blood, taken 5 to 6 days after vaccination. The receptors come from a middle-aged man who received an inactivated influenza vaccine. The CDR3 runs from the conserved cysteine through the conserved F or W. A D gene is named only where the DNA matches it firmly. Where a row states a size, it is once, few, many or the class of an expanded clone; other rows omit it.

j_gene | abundance | v_gene | d_gene | CDR3nt | CDR3aa
TRBJ1-1 | NA | TRBV10-3 | NA | TGTGCCATCAGTGTTCTGGATAGCACTGAAGCTTTCTTT | CAISVLDSTEAFF
TRBJ2-3 | many | TRBV5-1 | TRBD2 | TGCGCCAGCAGCGTGAGCGGGAAGGGCACAGATACGCAGTATTTT | CASSVSGKGTDTQYF
TRBJ2-7 | NA | TRBV7-8 | TRBD2 | TGTGCCAGCAGCTTAGTCCAGCGGGGAGGTCCCTACGAGCAGTACTTC | CASSLVQRGGPYEQYF
TRBJ2-1 | few | TRBV7-2 | NA | TGTGCCAGCAGCTTAGCCAGGCGGGGTGCGGGGAGTGAGCAGTTCTTC | CASSLARRGAGSEQFF
TRBJ2-4 | NA | TRBV6-1 | NA | TGTGCCAGCAGTGAGGTTCGGCCTAACATTCAGTACTTC | CASSEVRPNIQYF
TRBJ2-1 | few | TRBV7-2 | NA | TGTGCCAGCAGCTTAGCATTGGGGCGATCCTACAATGAGCAGTTCTTC | CASSLALGRSYNEQFF
TRBJ2-5 | few | TRBV27 | NA | TGTGCCAGCAGTTTATCCTCCCTGAAGACCCAGTACTTC | CASSLSSLKTQYF
TRBJ2-7 | many | TRBV30 | TRBD1 | TGTGCCTGGAGACCTTTCTGGCCCGGGACAGGAGGGTCCTACGAGCAGTACTTC | CAWRPFWPGTGGSYEQYF
TRBJ2-3 | NA | TRBV7-2 | NA | TGTGCCAGCAGCTTATGGGGGGAGCGCACAGATACGCAGTATTTT | CASSLWGERTDTQYF
TRBJ1-2 | NA | TRBV29-1 | TRBD1 | TGCAGCGTTGGTCGGGGACAGGGGGCGAACTATGGCTACACCTTC | CSVGRGQGANYGYTF
TRBJ1-2 | NA | TRBV5-6 | NA | TGTGCCAGCAGCTCCGGGACACTCTATGGCTACACCTTC | CASSSGTLYGYTF
TRBJ2-3 | NA | TRBV6-5 | NA | TGTGCCAGCAGTAGACCACGCGATACGCAGTATTTT | CASSRPRDTQYF
TRBJ1-5 | NA | TRBV28 | NA | TGTGCCAGCAGTTTAAGGGGGGCACGGCAGCCCCAGCATTTT | CASSLRGARQPQHF
TRBJ2-4 | NA | TRBV5-1 | NA | TGCGCCAGCAGCTTGGCTGAACCCGGAGGCATTCAGTACTTC | CASSLAEPGGIQYF
TRBJ2-7 | few | TRBV28 | TRBD1 | TGTGCCAGCAGTCCCGACCCCAGGGGGCCCCGAACCTACGAGCAGTACTTC | CASSPDPRGPRTYEQYF
TRBJ2-1 | few | TRBV7-2 | NA | TGTGCCAGCAGCTTAGCGGGCAGACTCGTTTACAATGAGCAGTTCTTC | CASSLAGRLVYNEQFF